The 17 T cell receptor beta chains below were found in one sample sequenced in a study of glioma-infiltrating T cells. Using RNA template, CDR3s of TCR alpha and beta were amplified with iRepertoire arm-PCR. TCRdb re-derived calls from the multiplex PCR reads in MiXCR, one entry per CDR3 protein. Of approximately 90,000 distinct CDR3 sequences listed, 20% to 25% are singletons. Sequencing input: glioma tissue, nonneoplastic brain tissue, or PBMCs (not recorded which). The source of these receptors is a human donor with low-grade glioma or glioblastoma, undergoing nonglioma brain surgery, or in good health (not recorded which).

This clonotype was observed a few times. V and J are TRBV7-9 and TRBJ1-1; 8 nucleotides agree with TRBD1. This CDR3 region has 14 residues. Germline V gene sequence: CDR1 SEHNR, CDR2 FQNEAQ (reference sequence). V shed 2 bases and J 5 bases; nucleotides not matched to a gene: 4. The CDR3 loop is CASSLQGARTEAFF. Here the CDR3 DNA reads TGTGCCAGCAGCTTACAGGGGGCGCGTACTGAAGCTTTCTTT.

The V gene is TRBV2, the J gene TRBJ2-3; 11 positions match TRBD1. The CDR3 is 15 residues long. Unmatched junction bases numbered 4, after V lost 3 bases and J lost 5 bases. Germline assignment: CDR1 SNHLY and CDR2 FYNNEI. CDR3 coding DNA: TGTGCCAGCAGTGACCGGACAGGGGGCTTAGATACGCAGTATTTT. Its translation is CASSDRTGGLDTQYF.

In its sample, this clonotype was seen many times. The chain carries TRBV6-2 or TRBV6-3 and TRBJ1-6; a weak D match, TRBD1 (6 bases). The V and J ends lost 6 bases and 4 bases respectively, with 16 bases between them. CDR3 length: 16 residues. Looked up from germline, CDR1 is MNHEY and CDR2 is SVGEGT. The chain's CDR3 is CASSATGRLYNSPLHF. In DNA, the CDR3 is TGTGCCAGCAGCGCCACAGGGAGACTTTATAATTCACCCCTCCACTTT.

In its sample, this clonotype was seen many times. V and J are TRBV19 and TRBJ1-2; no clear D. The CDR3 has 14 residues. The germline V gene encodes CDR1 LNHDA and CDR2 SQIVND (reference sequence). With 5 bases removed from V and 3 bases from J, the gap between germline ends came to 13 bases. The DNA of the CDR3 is TGTGCCAGTAGTCTCCGGACCCGCGACTATGGCTACACCTTC. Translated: CASSLRTRDYGYTF.

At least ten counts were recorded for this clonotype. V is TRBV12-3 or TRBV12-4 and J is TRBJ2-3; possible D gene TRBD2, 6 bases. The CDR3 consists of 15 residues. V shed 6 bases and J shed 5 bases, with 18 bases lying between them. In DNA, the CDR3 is TGTGCCAGCAGCCCGGGGGAGGAATCGAAAGATACGCAGTATTTT. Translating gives CASSPGEESKDTQYF.

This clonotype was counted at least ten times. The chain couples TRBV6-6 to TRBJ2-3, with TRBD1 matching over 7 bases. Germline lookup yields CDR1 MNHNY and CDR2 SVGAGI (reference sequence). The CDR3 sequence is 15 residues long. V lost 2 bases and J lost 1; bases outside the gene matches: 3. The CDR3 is CASSYRGLGTDTQYF. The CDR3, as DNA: TGTGCCAGCAGTTACAGGGGGCTCGGCACAGATACGCAGTATTTT.

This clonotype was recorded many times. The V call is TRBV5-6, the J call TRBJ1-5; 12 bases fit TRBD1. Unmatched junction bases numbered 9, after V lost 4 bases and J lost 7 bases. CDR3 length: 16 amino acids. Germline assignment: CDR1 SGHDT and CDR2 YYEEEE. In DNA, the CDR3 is TGTGCCAGCAGCGGGGGACAGGGGGCTCCCGGACAGCCCCAGCATTTT. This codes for CASSGGQGAPGQPQHF. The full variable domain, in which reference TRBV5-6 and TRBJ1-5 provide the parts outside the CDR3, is DAGVTQSPTHLIKTRGQQVTLRCSPKSGHDTVSWYQQALGQGPQFIFQYYEEEERQRGNFPDRFSGHQFPNYSSELNVNALLLGDSALYLCASSGGQGAPGQPQHFGDGTRLSIL.

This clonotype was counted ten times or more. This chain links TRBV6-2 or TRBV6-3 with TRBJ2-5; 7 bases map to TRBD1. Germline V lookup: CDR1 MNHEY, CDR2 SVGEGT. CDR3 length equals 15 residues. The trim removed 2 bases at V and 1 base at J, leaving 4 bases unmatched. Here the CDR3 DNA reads TGTGCCAGCAGTTACGTCGGGACAGCCCAAGAGACCCAGTACTTC. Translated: CASSYVGTAQETQYF.

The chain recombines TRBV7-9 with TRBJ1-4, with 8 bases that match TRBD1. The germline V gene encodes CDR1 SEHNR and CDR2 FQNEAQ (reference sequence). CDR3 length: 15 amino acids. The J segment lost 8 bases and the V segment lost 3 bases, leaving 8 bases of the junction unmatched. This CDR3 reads CASSFRGPADEKLFF. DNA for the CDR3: TGTGCCAGCAGCTTCAGGGGGCCAGCTGACGAAAAACTGTTTTTT.

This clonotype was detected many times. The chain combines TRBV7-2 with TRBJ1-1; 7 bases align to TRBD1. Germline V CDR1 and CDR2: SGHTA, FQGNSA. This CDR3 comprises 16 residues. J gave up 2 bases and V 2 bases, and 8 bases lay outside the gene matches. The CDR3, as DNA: TGTGCCAGCAGCTTAAGGTGGGACAGACTTAACACTGAAGCTTTCTTT. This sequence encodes CASSLRWDRLNTEAFF.

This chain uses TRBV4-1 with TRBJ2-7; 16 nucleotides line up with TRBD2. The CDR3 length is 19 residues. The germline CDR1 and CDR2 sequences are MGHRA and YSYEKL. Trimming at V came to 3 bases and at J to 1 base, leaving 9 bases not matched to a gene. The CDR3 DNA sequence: TGCGCCAGCAGCCAGATCGGGACTAGCGGGAGGGCCCAGTCCTACGAGCAGTACTTC. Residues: CASSQIGTSGRAQSYEQYF.

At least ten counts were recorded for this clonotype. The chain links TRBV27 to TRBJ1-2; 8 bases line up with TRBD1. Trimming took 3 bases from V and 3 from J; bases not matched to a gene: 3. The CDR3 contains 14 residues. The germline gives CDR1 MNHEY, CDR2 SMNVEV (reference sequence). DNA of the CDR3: TGTGCCAGCAGTTTTCTGGACAGGGACTATGGCTACACCTTC. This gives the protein CASSFLDRDYGYTF.

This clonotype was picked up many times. The CDR3 region is CASSPRYNEQFF. The CDR3 coding sequence is TGTGCCAGCAGTCCCCGCTACAATGAGCAGTTCTTC. The V and J genes are TRBV27 and TRBJ2-1, with D unresolved. V lost 5 bases and J 3 bases, leaving 5 bases between the germline ends. CDR3 length: 12 amino acids. Germline CDR1 and CDR2: MNHEY and SMNVEV (reference sequence).

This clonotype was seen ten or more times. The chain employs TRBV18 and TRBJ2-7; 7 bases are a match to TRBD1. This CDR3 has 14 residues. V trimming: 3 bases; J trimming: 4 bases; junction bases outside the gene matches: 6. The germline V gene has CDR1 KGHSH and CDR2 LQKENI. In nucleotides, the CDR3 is TGTGCCAGCTCACCGCGACAGGGTAGTTACGAGCAGTACTTC. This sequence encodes CASSPRQGSYEQYF.

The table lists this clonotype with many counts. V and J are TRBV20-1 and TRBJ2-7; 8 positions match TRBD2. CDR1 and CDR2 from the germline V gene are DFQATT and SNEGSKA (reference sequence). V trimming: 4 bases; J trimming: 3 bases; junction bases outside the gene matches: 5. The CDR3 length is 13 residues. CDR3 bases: TGCAGTGCTATAAAAACTAGCGGCTACGAGCAGTACTTC. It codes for CSAIKTSGYEQYF.

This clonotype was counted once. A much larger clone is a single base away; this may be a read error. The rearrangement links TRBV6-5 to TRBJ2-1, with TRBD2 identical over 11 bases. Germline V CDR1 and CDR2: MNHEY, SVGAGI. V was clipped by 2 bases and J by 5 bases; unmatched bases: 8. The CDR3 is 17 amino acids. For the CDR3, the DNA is TGTGCCAGCAGTTACACCGACCTAGCGGGAGGAAACAATGAGCAGTTCTTC. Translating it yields CASSYTDLAGGNNEQFF.

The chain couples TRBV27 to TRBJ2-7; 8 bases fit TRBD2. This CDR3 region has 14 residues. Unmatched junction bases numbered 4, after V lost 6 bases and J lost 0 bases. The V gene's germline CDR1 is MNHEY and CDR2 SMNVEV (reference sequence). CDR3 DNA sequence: TGTGCCAGCAGCTTGACTAGCGACTCCTACGAGCAGTACTTC. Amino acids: CASSLTSDSYEQYF.